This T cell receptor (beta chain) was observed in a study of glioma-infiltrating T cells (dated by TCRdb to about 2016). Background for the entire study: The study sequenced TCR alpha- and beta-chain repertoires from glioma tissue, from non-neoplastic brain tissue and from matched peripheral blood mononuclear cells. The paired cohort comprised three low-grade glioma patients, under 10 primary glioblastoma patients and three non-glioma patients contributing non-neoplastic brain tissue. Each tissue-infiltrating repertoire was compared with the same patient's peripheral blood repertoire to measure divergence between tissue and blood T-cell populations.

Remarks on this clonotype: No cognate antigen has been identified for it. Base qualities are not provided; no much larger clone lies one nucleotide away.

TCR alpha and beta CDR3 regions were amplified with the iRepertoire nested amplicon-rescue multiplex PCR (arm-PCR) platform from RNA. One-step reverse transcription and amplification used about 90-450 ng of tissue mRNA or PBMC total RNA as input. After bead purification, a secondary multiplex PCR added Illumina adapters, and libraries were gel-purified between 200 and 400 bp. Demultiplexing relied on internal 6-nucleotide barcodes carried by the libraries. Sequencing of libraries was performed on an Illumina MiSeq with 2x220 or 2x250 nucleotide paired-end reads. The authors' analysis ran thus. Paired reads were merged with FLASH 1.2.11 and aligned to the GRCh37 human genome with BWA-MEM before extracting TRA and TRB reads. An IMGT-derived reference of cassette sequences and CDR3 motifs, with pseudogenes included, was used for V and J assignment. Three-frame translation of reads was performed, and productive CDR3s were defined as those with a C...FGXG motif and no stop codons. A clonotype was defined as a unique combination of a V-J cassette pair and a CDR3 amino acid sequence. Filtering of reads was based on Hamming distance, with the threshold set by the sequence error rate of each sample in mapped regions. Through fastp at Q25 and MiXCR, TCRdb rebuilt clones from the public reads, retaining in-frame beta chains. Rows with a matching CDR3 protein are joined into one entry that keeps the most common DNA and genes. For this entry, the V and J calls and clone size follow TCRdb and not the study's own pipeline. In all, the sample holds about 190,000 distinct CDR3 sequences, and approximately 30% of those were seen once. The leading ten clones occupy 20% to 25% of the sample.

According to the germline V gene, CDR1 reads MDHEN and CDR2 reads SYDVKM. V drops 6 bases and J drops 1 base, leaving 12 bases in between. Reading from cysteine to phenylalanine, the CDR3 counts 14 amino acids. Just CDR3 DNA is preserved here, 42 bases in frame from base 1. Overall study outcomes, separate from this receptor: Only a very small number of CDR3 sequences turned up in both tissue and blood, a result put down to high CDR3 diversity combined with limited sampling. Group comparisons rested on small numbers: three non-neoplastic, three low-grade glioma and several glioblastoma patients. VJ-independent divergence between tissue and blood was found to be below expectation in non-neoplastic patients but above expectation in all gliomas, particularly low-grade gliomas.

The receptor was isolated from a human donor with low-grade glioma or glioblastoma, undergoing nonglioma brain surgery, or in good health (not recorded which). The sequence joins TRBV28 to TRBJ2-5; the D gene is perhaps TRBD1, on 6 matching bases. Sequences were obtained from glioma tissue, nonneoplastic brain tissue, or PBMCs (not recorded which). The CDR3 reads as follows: CASRNRVRQETQYF. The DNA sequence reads TGTGCCAGCAGGAACAGGGTACGCCAAGAGACCCAGTACTTC.